The rows below give T cell receptor beta chains drawn from one sample of a study of blood T cell repertoires in COVID-19. This table comes from immunoSEQ multiplex PCR, and its TCRdb copy is limited to in-frame clones, with some not included. This sample has approximately 140,000 clones; approximately 86% occur once, and the top ten carry roughly 4%. Specimen: PBMCs or T cells enriched from blood (not recorded which). The receptor set was obtained from a woman aged 35 to 49 who had been exposed to COVID-19. Both conserved end residues are trimmed from each CDR3. Clone size is not always given. Where it is, it says once, few, many or a class for expanded clones.

clone_size,v_call,cdr3_aa
few,TRBV6-1,ASSEASRGTAAYEQY
medium-sized,TRBV19,ASKLGQGEKLF
NA,TRBV27,ASSLTGGFTEAF
NA,TRBV4-1,ASSQLGLPGNTIY
NA,TRBV19,ASRPGQTFATNEKLF
NA,TRBV6-2/TRBV6-3,ASSGGRGLSYEQY
NA,TRBV5-1,ASSLDRPAGNTIY
NA,TRBV5-6,ASSSPRQGKETQY
NA,TRBV5-4,ASSFFSTYNEQF
NA,TRBV27,ASSLTSSYEQY
once,TRBV7-8,ASSLARSAGIPTEAF
NA,TRBV10-3,AISGRDRGQSGELF
NA,TRBV27,ASSFFSGGPRETQY
NA,TRBV19,ASSIQLGYT
NA,TRBV19,ASSFIRQGPGEVIQY
NA,TRBV18,ASSIAGGTGGADTQY
NA,TRBV13,ASSRDRATGNTIY
NA,TRBV6-5,ASVSGSRHEQY
once,TRBV2,ASSEYRLTNTEAF
NA,TRBV23-1,ASSPNSDRFDGYT
NA,TRBV7-2,ASSQGDRVIEKLF
NA,TRBV4-3,ASSREGQTSYEQY
once,TRBV6-5,ASRRTALINSPLH
once,TRBV18,ASSPTGGDLSNSPLH
NA,TRBV5-5,ASSLEGDTEQF
NA,TRBV6-5,ASKLESSGANVLT
few,TRBV19,ATASGRENNEQF
NA,TRBV12-3/TRBV12-4,ASSQGQNYGYT
NA,TRBV5-1,ASSGAPGGPNEKLF
NA,TRBV27,ASSLLPGTSLASYNEQF
NA,TRBV7-8,ASSLNGGASSYNEQF
NA,TRBV9,ASSQTEDQGGKLF
NA,TRBV6-1,ASSETFPRNSGNTIY
NA,TRBV29-1,SVINVLEAF
NA,TRBV6-5,ASSYGSDNEQF
NA,TRBV20-1,SASGSFIYEQY
NA,TRBV9,ASSPSVNTGELF
once,TRBV9,ASSQPGGYGYT
NA,TRBV18,ASSQDSEKLF
NA,TRBV7-8,ASSLEGRTEAF
NA,TRBV12-5,ASHPGGSYEQY
few,TRBV13,ASSLGQSSSYEQY
NA,TRBV18,ASSPPASGRVGETQY
NA,TRBV7-9,ASSRASGVSYEQY
NA,TRBV5-1,ASSFRGQDSEQF
once,TRBV6-5,ASSGENSYNSPLH
NA,TRBV27,ASSTTREAGSPLH
once,TRBV11-2,ASSLDDRFLVGYT
NA,TRBV18,ASSLSQGTQY
NA,TRBV19,ATLGQENYGYT
NA,TRBV2,ASRPRILNTEAF
once,TRBV9,ASSPWDLEETQY
NA,TRBV21-1,ASSKGASGSSYVCNEQF
NA,TRBV5-1,ASSFGAGGTMETQY